This entry lists 22 T cell receptor beta chains sequenced from one sample in a study of glioma-infiltrating T cells after dendritic cell vaccination. Profiled with immunoSEQ multiplex PCR; TCRdb holds only in-frame clones, not every one. The sample consists of 93,000 or so clones, about 80% of them appearing once. This specimen was blood, taken before dendritic cell vaccination. The receptors shown here come from a human donor with glioblastoma.

The rearrangement joins TRBV30 to TRBJ1-1, with 7 positions matching TRBD1. The CDR3 extends over 15 amino acids. CDR1 and CDR2 from the germline V gene are GTSNPN and SVGIG (reference sequence). The V segment lost 8 bases and the J segment 1 base; nucleotides outside the gene matches: 13. CDR3 sequence reads: CAGAIDRAPNTEAFF. The CDR3 bases are TGTGCCGGAGCTATCGACAGGGCCCCGAACACTGAAGCTTTCTTT. Supplemented by reference TRBV30 and TRBJ1-1, the full variable domain reads SQTIHQWPATLVQPVGSPLSLECTVEGTSNPNLYWYRQAAGRGLQLLFYSVGIGQISSEVPQNLSASRPQDRQFILSSKKLLLSDSGFYLCAGAIDRAPNTEAFFGQGTRLTVV.

This clone is a singleton in its sample. The genes are TRBV10-1 and TRBJ2-3; 14 nucleotides align to TRBD2. The CDR3 runs to 17 residues. V shed 0 bases and J 2 bases; nucleotides not matched to a gene: 1. Germline lookup yields CDR1 WNHNN and CDR2 SYGVQD (reference sequence). This chain's CDR3 is CASSESGLAGATDTQYF. CDR3 sequence (DNA): TGCGCCAGCAGTGAGTCGGGACTAGCGGGGGCCACAGATACGCAGTATTTT.

The chain joins TRBV6-1 to TRBJ2-6; maybe TRBD1 (5 bases). Germline V CDR1 and CDR2: MNHNS, SASEGT. V was pared by 6 bases and J by 6 bases, with 9 bases between. This CDR3 contains 13 residues. CDR3: CASRGELANVLTF. As DNA, the CDR3 is TGTGCCAGCAGAGGGGAATTGGCCAACGTCCTGACTTTC.

J is TRBJ1-1 and V is TRBV7-2; a possible D gene is TRBD1 (6 bases). Per germline, CDR1 SGHTA and CDR2 FQGNSA. This CDR3 spans 14 amino acids. Trimming took 2 bases from V and 6 from J, leaving 13 bases between them. The CDR3 nucleotides read TGTGCCAGCAGCTTATCGGGGGGCAGCCCTGAAGCTTTCTTT. It is translated as CASSLSGGSPEAFF. The full variable domain, its missing parts supplied by reference TRBV7-2 and TRBJ1-1, is GAGVSQSPSNKVTEKGKDVELRCDPISGHTALYWYRQSLGQGLEFLIYFQGNSAPDKSGLPSDRFSAERTGGSVSTLTIQRTQQEDSAVYLCASSLSGGSPEAFFGQGTRLTVV.

V is TRBV10-3 and J is TRBJ2-7; possible D gene TRBD2, 6 bases. CDR1 is ENHRY and CDR2 is SYGVKD in the germline V gene. The CDR3 is 17 amino acids. Deletions cut 3 bases from V and 0 bases from J, with 18 bases between. The CDR3 sequence is CAISDGGNQLYSYEQYF. The CDR3 DNA sequence: TGTGCCATCAGTGATGGGGGGAACCAGCTATACTCCTACGAGCAGTACTTC.

The V call is TRBV30, the J call TRBJ1-4; weak D call: TRBD1 (6 bases). The CDR3 is 15 amino acids. The V gene's germline CDR1 is GTSNPN and CDR2 SVGIG (reference sequence). V shed 0 bases and J shed 5 bases, with 13 bases lying between them. The CDR3 is CAWSVPTGLNEKLFF. CDR3 in DNA: TGTGCCTGGAGTGTCCCGACAGGATTAAATGAAAAACTGTTTTTT.

The chain is built from TRBV27 and TRBJ1-1; possibly TRBD1 for D (5 bases). CDR1 is MNHEY, CDR2 SMNVEV, per germline (reference sequence). This CDR3 has 12 amino acids. V was cut by 8 bases and J by 3 bases, with 10 bases left in between. CDR3 region: CASDKGDTEAFF. CDR3 in DNA: TGTGCCAGCGATAAAGGGGACACTGAAGCTTTCTTT.

In nucleotides, the CDR3 is TGTGCCAGCAGCTCGACAGGGGCCGCGGCGGAGACCCAGTACTTC. It codes for CASSSTGAAAETQYF. The chain recombines TRBV7-9 with TRBJ2-5; 8 nucleotides line up with TRBD1. V lost 4 bases, J lost 5 bases, and 9 bases stayed unmatched. This CDR3 contains 15 residues. Germline V CDR1 and CDR2: SEHNR, FQNEAQ (reference sequence).

As concerns this clone: The sample carries other DNA sequences with the same CDR3. The chain employs TRBV5-1 and TRBJ2-3; D is uncertain. This CDR3 has 13 amino acids. CDR1 and CDR2 from the germline V gene are SGHRS and YFSETQ. The V and J ends lost 0 bases and 2 bases respectively, with 4 bases between them. The CDR3 DNA reads TGCGCCAGCAGCTTGGGGGCCACAGATACGCAGTATTTT. Translated: CASSLGATDTQYF.

CDR3 loop: CASRGVGGMGRHSYF. CDR3 nucleotides: TGTGCCAGCAGGGGGGTTGGGGGGATGGGCAGGCACTCGTATTTT. This chain links TRBV2 with TRBJ2-3; weak D call: TRBD2 (6 bases). Germline assignment: CDR1 SNHLY and CDR2 FYNNEI. Trimming cost V 6 bases and J 14 bases, with 27 bases left between them. This CDR3 contains 15 residues. The full variable domain, with the rest looked up from reference TRBV2 and TRBJ2-3, is EPEVTQTPSHQVTQMGQEVILRCVPISNHLYFYWYRQILGQKVEFLVSFYNNEISEKSEIFDDQFSVERPDGSNFTLKIRSTKLEDSAMYFCASRGVGGMGRHSYFGPGTRLTVL.

A few counts support this clone. The chain employs TRBV28 and TRBJ1-1; D unclear. Trimming removed 5 bases at V and 1 base at J, with 17 bases between. Germline V gene lookup returns CDR1 MDHEN and CDR2 SYDVKM. This CDR3 comprises 16 residues. This CDR3 is CASSPQYGAGNTEAFF. CDR3 DNA: TGTGCCAGCAGTCCACAATACGGCGCGGGGAACACTGAAGCTTTCTTT.

This clone was found a few times. V is TRBV10-3 and J is TRBJ1-2, with D possibly matching TRBD1 (6 bases). Deletions cut 4 bases from V and 2 bases from J, with 8 bases between. Per the germline V gene, CDR1 is ENHRY and CDR2 is SYGVKD. The length of the CDR3 is 13 residues. The CDR3 DNA sequence: TGTGCCATCAGTGGGACAGAGAACTATGGCTACACCTTC. Translation gives CAISGTENYGYTF.

The chain carries TRBV2 and TRBJ1-6; 10 bases fit TRBD1. The CDR3 contains 15 residues. Germline CDR1 SNHLY, CDR2 FYNNEI. The V and J ends lost 7 bases and 9 bases, in that order; junction bases with no gene match: 9. In DNA form, the CDR3 reads TGTGCCAGCATTAGGACCGGGACAGGGGTTTCACCCCTCCACTTT. Amino acids: CASIRTGTGVSPLHF.

The chain uses TRBV29-1 and TRBJ2-7; TRBD1 matches 11 bases. Trimming removed 7 bases from V and 4 bases from J; junction bases left unmatched: 3. Germline V CDR1 and CDR2: SQVTM, ANQGSEA. The CDR3 totals 12 residues. The CDR3, as DNA: TGCAGCGCTGGACAGGGGGCGTACGAGCAGTACTTC. This codes for CSAGQGAYEQYF.

The rearrangement uses TRBV9 and TRBJ2-7; 8 positions agree with TRBD2. The CDR3 loop spans 16 amino acids. CDR1 is SGDLS, CDR2 YYNGEE, per germline. The junction had 9 bases not matched to a gene; V was cut back by 0 bases and J by 4 bases. CDR3 residues: CASSVGLAGLVYEQYF. The CDR3 DNA is TGTGCCAGCAGCGTAGGCCTAGCGGGCCTAGTATACGAGCAGTACTTC.

This clone turned up a few times. The CDR3 bases are TGTGCCAGCATCCTCGGGACAGGGCCTGGAAACACCATATATTTT. Translated: CASILGTGPGNTIYF. The chain couples TRBV6-1 to TRBJ1-3, with 9 bases lining up with TRBD1. Germline CDR1 reads MNHNS; CDR2 reads SASEGT. After removal of 7 bases from V and 2 bases from J, the junction contained 6 bases not matched to a gene. CDR3 length: 15 amino acids.

The gene calls are TRBV9 and TRBJ2-3; TRBD2 matches at 13 bases. J lost 2 bases, V lost 0 bases, and 9 bases had no gene match. The CDR3 is 19 residues long. Germline V gene lookup returns CDR1 SGDLS and CDR2 YYNGEE. The CDR3: CASSVGSGTSGIVTDTQYF. CDR3 DNA: TGTGCCAGCAGCGTAGGCTCCGGGACTAGCGGGATAGTCACAGATACGCAGTATTTT.

The chain combines TRBV18 with TRBJ2-3; maybe TRBD1 (6 bases). The CDR3 is 16 residues long. CDR1 is KGHSH, CDR2 LQKENI, per germline. Between the trimmed V and J ends, which lost 2 bases and 3 bases, there was a span of 15 bases. The CDR3 DNA follows: TGTGCCAGCTCACCATTTACAGGGTCAACGACAGATACGCAGTATTTT. Its translation: CASSPFTGSTTDTQYF. The whole variable domain, remainder taken from reference TRBV18 and TRBJ2-3, is NAGVMQNPRHLVRRRGQEARLRCSPMKGHSHVYWYRQLPEEGLKFMVYLQKENIIDESGMPKERFSAEFPKEGPSILRIQQVVRGDSAAYFCASSPFTGSTTDTQYFGPGTRLTVL.

This sequence joins TRBV6-5 and TRBJ1-1; 7 bases match TRBD1. The CDR3 is 14 amino acids. The V gene's germline CDR1 is MNHEY and CDR2 SVGAGI. J was trimmed by 7 bases and V by 7 bases; bases with no gene match: 12. CDR3 bases: TGTGCCAGCACAAGAGCCGGGACAGCACTTGAAGCTTTCTTT. It is translated as CASTRAGTALEAFF.

This rearrangement joins TRBV5-6 to TRBJ2-2; D uncertain. The CDR3 spans 13 residues. V was trimmed by 4 bases and J by 1 base, leaving 5 bases between them. The germline gives CDR1 SGHDT, CDR2 YYEEEE. CDR3 loop: CASSPRNTGELFF. In DNA, the CDR3 is TGTGCCAGCAGCCCGCGGAACACCGGGGAGCTGTTTTTT.

The genes are TRBV25-1 and TRBJ1-1; D may be TRBD1 (5 bases). In germline, CDR1 is MGHDK, CDR2 SYGVNS. The CDR3 totals 14 residues. Trimming left V 4 bases short and J 4 bases short, with 13 bases between. The CDR3 is CASSGIAGITEAFF. For the CDR3, the DNA is TGTGCCAGCAGTGGGATAGCAGGGATCACTGAAGCTTTCTTT. Filled out from reference TRBV25-1 and TRBJ1-1, the complete variable domain reads EADIYQTPRYLVIGTGKKITLECSQTMGHDKMYWYQQDPGMELHLIHYSYGVNSTEKGDLSSESTVSRIRTEHFPLTLESARPSHTSQYLCASSGIAGITEAFFGQGTRLTVV.

V usage is TRBV7-3 and J usage is TRBJ2-3; 7 nucleotides align to TRBD2. This CDR3 contains 16 residues. CDR1 and CDR2 (germline): SGHTA, FQGTGA. The V and J ends lost 1 base and 0 bases, in that order; junction bases with no gene match: 4. The CDR3 bases are TGTGCCAGCAGCTTAAATTGGGGGGGAAGCACAGATACGCAGTATTTT. It translates to CASSLNWGGSTDTQYF.